The entry below gives a single TCR beta chain sequence along with its context. Its antigen is still unknown. Base qualities are not recorded, but no much larger clone differs from it by a single base. For TCRbeta CDR3 sequencing, genomic DNA from the sorted cells was extracted using the QIAGEN DNeasy Blood and Tissue Kit. High-throughput TCRbeta CDR3 sequencing, including PCR amplification with bias correction and internal controls, was performed commercially through immunoSEQ. Regarding the original processing steps: A unique productive TCRbeta sequence was defined by the CDR3 nucleotide sequence when primers matched, and otherwise by the CDR3 amino acid sequence together with the Vbeta and Jbeta genes. As a correction for sorting error, sequences shared between sorted populations at a frequency ratio of 2:1 or less were discarded, and the remaining shared sequences were assigned to the higher population. Sequences were defined as donor-reactive when expanded at least 5-fold in CFSE-low cells versus unstimulated cells and present at a frequency of at least 0.01% in CFSE-low cells. Jensen-Shannon divergence calculated on the top 100 TCRbeta sequences ranked by frequency was used to measure repertoire divergence. For any sample with multiple sequencing runs, sorting error was corrected in each run separately before the runs were pooled. As stored in TCRdb, this immuneACCESS dataset retains in-frame rearrangements with V and J assigned. A fraction of the clones does not appear; measured against another copy, unresolved V genes explain less than half of the discrepancy, and the remainder lacks a known reason. V and J calls and clone size are copied from that table; D and trimming were computed from the DNA. This sample lists 90,000 to 150,000 clones; about 90% were detected once. The leading ten clones occupy roughly 0.63% of the sample.

Unstimulated Tregs (CD4+CD25+CD127-), CD4+ non-Tregs (CD4+CD25-), CD4 and CD8 cells were FACS-sorted from thawed PBMCs. Healthy control blood was obtained either as purchased buffy coats or from healthy volunteers. Healthy control blood was processed to PBMCs with a Ficoll density gradient and then cryopreserved, whereas patient PBMCs were collected both before and after transplant. The data originate from a study of Tregs in tolerant kidney transplant recipients (dated by TCRdb to about 2019). In terms of the full investigation: TCRbeta sequencing was used in the study to identify donor-specific regulatory T cells before combined kidney and bone marrow transplantation, and the identified cells were then tracked after transplant. TCRbeta repertoire sequencing was used in a few healthy controls to compare several methods for expanding Tregs specific for an allogeneic donor.

The research as a whole found: Biological reproducibility was not examined directly, but technical replication error appeared to be minimal. The study was constrained by small patient numbers, and validation of the findings is required in larger populations and under other immunosuppression protocols. Expanding Tregs with activated donor B cells appeared to identify the most biologically relevant and donor-specific TCRbeta repertoire.

The CDR3, from cysteine to phenylalanine, totals 16 residues. This entry keeps only the CDR3 DNA: 48 bases, framed from base 1. V is trimmed back by 5 bases and J by 8 bases, and the junction contains 8 bases that no gene match accounts for. The germline V gene provides CDR1 SGHVS and CDR2 FNYEAQ. In this chain, TRBV7-6 is recombined with TRBJ2-1; 14 central nucleotides agree with TRBD2. The receptor comes from a human donor in good health. What was sequenced was CD4+ T cells from blood. CDR3 sequence: CASSARTSGGIDEQFF. The bases read TGTGCCAGCAGCGCTAGGACTAGCGGGGGGATAGATGAGCAGTTCTTC.